Below, 24 T cell receptor beta chains from the same sample are listed, as sequenced in a study of human T cells and chemical hapten exposure. Each CDR3 protein gets one entry after TCRdb re-called the RACE reads with MiXCR. The sample lists about 84,000 distinct CDR3 sequences; 10% to 13% were seen once. Time point given: patch test 3, about 24 weeks after DPC sensitization. The treatment: therapeutic diphenylcyclopropenone sensitization with weekly scalp DPC. Sample: whole blood, taken in connection with sensitization to the hapten diphenylcyclopropenone (DPC). The receptors here all came from a woman aged 50 to 60 with alopecia areata. Some clones in this sample may be carry-over from other donors' samples.

V usage is TRBV7-9 and J usage is TRBJ2-1, with TRBD1 identical over 8 bases. This CDR3 has 15 residues. The V gene end was trimmed by 6 bases and the J gene end by 6 bases; junction bases not matched to a gene: 10. Germline V lookup: CDR1 SEHNR, CDR2 FQNEAQ (reference sequence). CDR3 sequence reads: CASSSGTGPTNEQFF. In nucleotides, the CDR3 is TGTGCCAGCAGTTCCGGGACAGGCCCTACCAATGAGCAGTTCTTC.

In this sample, this clonotype turned up many times. The chain employs TRBV20-1 and TRBJ1-4; 7 nucleotides agree with TRBD1. V was clipped by 6 bases and J by 8 bases; unmatched bases: 27. Germline CDR1 and CDR2: DFQATT and SNEGSKA (reference sequence). This CDR3 comprises 19 residues. CDR3 protein: CSAEDLLDRAGARGEKLFF. As DNA, the CDR3 is TGCAGTGCAGAAGACCTCCTCGACAGGGCGGGGGCCCGCGGAGAAAAACTGTTTTTT.

The V gene is TRBV3-1, the J gene TRBJ1-1; D remains unclear. Germline assignment: CDR1 LGHDT and CDR2 YNNKEL (reference sequence). The CDR3 spans 12 residues. V was cut by 4 bases and J by 8 bases, with 11 bases left in between. The CDR3 nucleotides are TGTGCCAGCAGCCCGTCTCATGCGGAAGCTTTCTTT. This encodes CASSPSHAEAFF.

V gene TRBV18 combines with J gene TRBJ1-1; 7 nucleotides match TRBD1. CDR3 length: 17 amino acids. CDR1 KGHSH and CDR2 LQKENI come from the germline V gene. V trimming: 6 bases; J trimming: 3 bases; junction bases outside the gene matches: 16. CDR3 loop: CASSLITIGTDDTEAFF. The CDR3, as DNA: TGTGCCAGCTCGCTGATAACCATCGGGACAGACGACACTGAAGCTTTCTTT.

The table lists this clonotype with a few counts. CDR3 sequence (DNA): TGTGCCAGCAGTCGCCTTACAGGGGCTGGGGCCAACGTCCTGACTTTC. Its protein is CASSRLTGAGANVLTF. The J gene is TRBJ2-6, the V gene TRBV12-3 or TRBV12-4; 7 bases fit TRBD1. The ends lost 5 bases at V and 2 bases at J; junction bases unmatched: 6. This CDR3 contains 16 residues.

At least ten counts were recorded for this clonotype. The chain uses TRBV5-5 and TRBJ1-5, with D possibly being TRBD1 (5 bases). CDR3 length equals 14 residues. From germline, CDR1 is SGHKS and CDR2 YYEKEE (reference sequence). V was shortened by 4 bases and J by 1 base, with 9 bases between the two germline ends. This chain's CDR3 is CASSPGPSNQPQHF. The CDR3 nucleotides are TGTGCCAGCAGCCCGGGACCGAGCAATCAGCCCCAGCATTTT.

This clonotype has only a few counts. CDR3 in DNA: TGCAGCGGGCAGAACACTGAAGCTTTCTTT. Protein: CSGQNTEAFF. The chain recombines TRBV29-1 with TRBJ1-1; no reliable D call. Trimming pared 7 bases from V and 1 base from J, leaving 4 bases between. This CDR3 contains 10 residues. Looked up from germline, CDR1 is SQVTM and CDR2 is ANQGSEA.

This clonotype turned up a few times. The chain combines TRBV7-6 with TRBJ2-7; D remains ambiguous. Germline loops: CDR1 SGHVS, CDR2 FNYEAQ. The CDR3 extends over 14 amino acids. Trimming cost V 0 bases and J 2 bases, with 8 bases left between them. The CDR3 reads CASSLAQSAYEQYF. The CDR3 DNA follows: TGTGCCAGCAGCTTAGCCCAGTCCGCCTACGAGCAGTACTTC.

V usage is TRBV7-9 and J usage is TRBJ2-1, with 7 bases fitting TRBD2. The germline V gene has CDR1 SEHNR and CDR2 FQNEAQ (reference sequence). V was clipped by 5 bases and J by 6 bases; unmatched bases: 10. CDR3 length equals 15 residues. CDR3 protein: CASSLGLAAPNEQFF. CDR3 DNA sequence: TGTGCCAGCAGCCTGGGGCTAGCGGCGCCCAATGAGCAGTTCTTC.

As regards this clonotype: This could be a read error, since a much larger clone is one nucleotide away. The chain carries TRBV7-9 and TRBJ1-2; TRBD1 matches 9 bases. CDR1 is SEHNR, CDR2 FQNEAQ, per germline (reference sequence). V shed 5 bases and J 1 base; nucleotides not matched to a gene: 14. CDR3 size: 18 residues. The CDR3 sequence is CASSPGDARQGDNYGYTF. The DNA of the CDR3 is TGTGCCAGCAGCCCTGGCGACGCCAGACAGGGGGATAACTATGGCTACACCTTC.

The V call is TRBV12-5, the J call TRBJ1-1, with D unresolved. Germline V CDR1 and CDR2: LGHNT, FRNRAP. Trimming left V 3 bases short and J 11 bases short, with 10 bases between. The CDR3 is 11 residues long. CDR3 protein: CASGLDTAAFF. Written as DNA, the CDR3 is TGTGCTAGTGGTTTAGACACGGCGGCTTTCTTT.

The CDR3 DNA reads TGCGCCAGTCGGGCCCGACAGAGCTCCTACGAGCAGTACTTC. This encodes CASRARQSSYEQYF. The chain carries TRBV5-1 and TRBJ2-7; weak D call: TRBD1 (5 bases). The ends were cut back, 8 bases at V and 0 bases at J, with 15 bases in the middle. Per the germline V gene, CDR1 is SGHRS and CDR2 is YFSETQ. The CDR3 has 14 residues.

The chain uses TRBV6-6 and TRBJ2-3; the D call may be TRBD1 or TRBD2 (5 bases each). This CDR3 region has 18 residues. Deletions cut 2 bases from V and 0 bases from J, with 18 bases between. The germline V gene encodes CDR1 MNHNY and CDR2 SVGAGI (reference sequence). The CDR3 region has the DNA TGTGCCAGCAGTTACGGGGGTCTGGCGGGCCCTAGCACAGATACGCAGTATTTT. Translating it yields CASSYGGLAGPSTDTQYF.

The V call is TRBV11-3, the J call TRBJ2-3; D is unresolved. CDR1 SGHNT and CDR2 YENEEA come from the germline V gene. Trimming took off 0 bases at V and 4 bases at J, with 11 bases between the two ends. This CDR3 comprises 15 residues. DNA of the CDR3: TGTGCCAGCAGCTTAGACGGCTCAGCTTCAGATACGCAGTATTTT. Amino acids: CASSLDGSASDTQYF.

This clonotype came up once. The chain has TRBV2 and TRBJ2-5, with a weak D call TRBD1 (5 bases). The germline CDR1 and CDR2 sequences are SNHLY and FYNNEI. Trimming pared 7 bases from V and 1 base from J, leaving 13 bases between. The CDR3 consists of 14 residues. CDR3 residues: CASTESRAQETQYF. The CDR3 region has the DNA TGTGCCAGCACCGAAAGCAGGGCCCAAGAGACCCAGTACTTC.

This clonotype occurred a few times. The chain links TRBV7-2 to TRBJ1-5; D gene uncertain. The CDR3 extends over 12 amino acids. CDR1 is SGHTA, CDR2 FQGNSA, per germline. V was clipped by 3 bases and J by 7 bases, with 7 bases between them. CDR3 sequence reads: CASSFPKQPQHF. CDR3 bases: TGTGCCAGCAGCTTTCCCAAACAGCCCCAGCATTTT.

This sequence joins TRBV29-1 and TRBJ2-2; D is undetermined. Trimming took 4 bases from V and 1 from J, leaving 4 bases between them. The CDR3 consists of 12 residues. The germline V gene encodes CDR1 SQVTM and CDR2 ANQGSEA. This chain's CDR3 is CSVGENTGELFF. DNA for the CDR3: TGCAGCGTTGGGGAGAACACCGGGGAGCTGTTTTTT.

This chain links TRBV9 with TRBJ2-3; possibly TRBD2 for D (6 bases). V shed 0 bases and J shed 1 base, with 9 bases lying between them. Germline V gives CDR1 SGDLS, CDR2 YYNGEE. This CDR3 has 15 residues. CDR3 sequence: CASSVGGGGTDTQYF. CDR3 DNA sequence: TGTGCCAGCAGCGTAGGAGGCGGGGGCACAGATACGCAGTATTTT.

A few counts support this clonotype. The CDR3 coding sequence is TGCGCCATCCTAGCGGGAGTTACCAACACCGGGGAGCTGTTTTTT. It is translated as CAILAGVTNTGELFF. The chain combines TRBV10-2 with TRBJ2-2; TRBD2 matches at 10 bases. CDR3 size: 15 residues. CDR1 and CDR2 (germline): WSHSY, SAAADI. With 10 bases clipped from V and 2 bases from J, the junction kept 7 bases outside the gene matches.

This clonotype has only a few counts. CDR3 nucleotides: TGTGCCAGCAGCTCACGGGACGGAATTAACTATGGCTACACCTTC. Its translation: CASSSRDGINYGYTF. This sequence joins TRBV9 and TRBJ1-2, with a weak D call TRBD1 (5 bases). V was pared by 4 bases and J by 1 base, with 14 bases between. The CDR3 is made up of 15 amino acids. Germline assignment: CDR1 SGDLS and CDR2 YYNGEE. The whole variable domain, filled in from reference TRBV9 and TRBJ1-2, reads DSGVTQTPKHLITATGQRVTLRCSPRSGDLSVYWYQQSLDQGLQFLIQYYNGEERAKGNILERFSAQQFPDLHSELNLSSLELGDSALYFCASSSRDGINYGYTFGSGTRLTVV.

This clonotype came up many times. This sequence joins TRBV5-1 and TRBJ2-5, with TRBD1 identical over 7 bases. The CDR3 has 13 residues. Trimming took 0 bases from V and 6 from J; bases not matched to a gene: 2. Germline V gives CDR1 SGHRS, CDR2 YFSETQ. The CDR3 loop reads CASSLEGGKTQYF. Written as DNA, the CDR3 is TGCGCCAGCAGCTTGGAAGGGGGCAAGACCCAGTACTTC.

Only a few counts were recorded for this clonotype. V is TRBV30 and J is TRBJ2-3; a possible D gene is TRBD2 (5 bases). The CDR3 extends over 13 amino acids. Trimming cost V 1 base and J 4 bases, with 9 bases left between them. Germline loops: CDR1 GTSNPN, CDR2 SVGIG (reference sequence). As DNA, the CDR3 is TGTGCCTGGAGTGGGGATAGCGCAGATACGCAGTATTTT. Amino acid sequence: CAWSGDSADTQYF.

This chain joins TRBV2 and TRBJ2-1, with 13 bases aligning to TRBD2. Per germline, CDR1 SNHLY and CDR2 FYNNEI. V shed 7 bases and J 0 bases; nucleotides not matched to a gene: 6. This CDR3 comprises 17 residues. As DNA, the CDR3 is TGTGCCAGCACCAGGACTAGCGGGAGTTTCTCCTACAATGAGCAGTTCTTC. Translation: CASTRTSGSFSYNEQFF.

The table lists this clonotype with a few counts. An end of the junction does not agree with germline; a read error may underlie this. DNA of the CDR3: TGTGCCAGTAGTATATCATCCGGTTACTCCTACAATGAGCTGTTCTTC. It is translated as CASSISSGYSYNELFF. V and J are TRBV19 and TRBJ2-1; the D is unclear. There are 16 residues in the CDR3. Per the germline V gene, CDR1 is LNHDA and CDR2 is SQIVND (reference sequence). Full variable domain (remainder filled in from reference TRBV19 and TRBJ2-1): DGGITQSPKYLFRKEGQNVTLSCEQNLNHDAMYWYRQDPGQGLRLIYYSQIVNDFQKGDIAEGYSVSREKKESFPLTVTSAQKNPTAFYLCASSISSGYSYNELFFGPGTRLTVL.